Following are 9 T cell receptor beta chains from one sample sequenced in a study of T cell responses to AZD1222 COVID-19 vaccine. Generated by immunoSEQ multiplex PCR, the TCRdb table keeps only in-frame clones and is missing some. The data show roughly 100,000 clones, about 91% seen once. The starting material was peripheral blood, obtained on day 0 of AZD1222 vaccination. The receptors here all came from an adult in good health.

In regard to this clone: Given the absence of the conserved phenylalanine or tryptophan at the CDR3 end, a read error is likely. The CDR3 nucleotides read TGTGCCAGCAGCACCGGACGGCTTGCGGGGTCCCTCCACCTT. It encodes CASSTGRLAGSLHL. The chain couples TRBV5-8 to TRBJ1-6; D not resolved. Germline V gives CDR1 SGHTS, CDR2 YDEGEE. Trimming stripped 4 bases from V and 14 bases from J, with 19 bases between. This CDR3 region has 14 residues.

This clone rates as medium-sized. The rearrangement uses TRBV30 and TRBJ2-1; either TRBD1 or TRBD2 may fit D (5 bases each). V shed 0 bases and J shed 3 bases, with 18 bases lying between them. The CDR3 runs 17 residues. The germline V gene encodes CDR1 GTSNPN and CDR2 SVGIG (reference sequence). This CDR3 is CAWSVLSGGEGYNEQFF. The CDR3 DNA reads as TGTGCCTGGAGTGTACTCTCTGGGGGAGAGGGCTACAATGAGCAGTTCTTC.

The gene calls are TRBV7-9 and TRBJ1-6; D not resolved. V was shortened by 6 bases and J by 6 bases, with 6 bases between the two germline ends. CDR3 length: 12 amino acids. Germline loops: CDR1 SEHNR, CDR2 FQNEAQ (reference sequence). The CDR3 is CASRITNSPLHF. The CDR3 DNA follows: TGTGCCAGCAGAATAACTAATTCACCCCTCCACTTT.

The genes are TRBV6-1 and TRBJ1-3; possibly TRBD1 for D (5 bases). Germline CDR1 and CDR2: MNHNS and SASEGT. Trimming took 3 bases from V and 2 from J, leaving 8 bases between them. This CDR3 is built from 14 residues. CDR3 region: CASSDGGAGNTIYF. CDR3 DNA sequence: TGTGCCAGCAGTGATGGGGGAGCTGGAAACACCATATATTTT.

This clone was counted a single time. The chain uses TRBV18 and TRBJ2-3, with TRBD1 matching over 7 bases. From germline, CDR1 is KGHSH and CDR2 LQKENI. CDR3 length: 18 residues. Trimming cost V 5 bases and J 1 base; bases outside gene matches: 15. The CDR3 region has the DNA TGTGCCAGCTCATGGGACAGAGAAGTGGCCCAGGGCACAGATACGCAGTATTTT. It specifies CASSWDREVAQGTDTQYF.

The chain employs TRBV7-6 and TRBJ1-1, with 7 bases matching TRBD1. J gave up 4 bases and V 3 bases, and 14 bases lay outside the gene matches. The CDR3 totals 17 residues. Germline CDR1 SGHVS, CDR2 FNYEAQ. CDR3 residues: CASSLADTGARGTEAFF. The CDR3 nucleotides read TGTGCCAGCAGCTTGGCCGACACAGGGGCGAGGGGCACTGAAGCTTTCTTT.

The chain links TRBV4-2 to TRBJ2-2, with D unresolved. Trimming left V 0 bases short and J 5 bases short, with 10 bases between. The CDR3 consists of 15 residues. The germline V gene has CDR1 LGHNA and CDR2 YNFKEQ. CDR3 region: CASSQESLVTGELFF. The CDR3 nucleotides read TGTGCCAGCAGCCAAGAGTCCTTGGTTACCGGGGAGCTGTTTTTT.

The chain combines TRBV6-1 with TRBJ1-5, with D possibly being TRBD1 (5 bases). Per germline, CDR1 MNHNS and CDR2 SASEGT. Trimming took off 0 bases at V and 4 bases at J, with 10 bases between the two ends. This CDR3 comprises 15 residues. CDR3 in amino acids: CASSEAGTGNQPQHF. In nucleotides, the CDR3 is TGTGCCAGCAGTGAAGCGGGGACGGGAAATCAGCCCCAGCATTTT.

V usage is TRBV19 and J usage is TRBJ2-5, with a possible D match to TRBD2 (6 bases). From germline, CDR1 is LNHDA and CDR2 SQIVND (reference sequence). This CDR3 region has 14 residues. V lost 5 bases, J lost 5 bases, and 15 bases lay in between. In DNA, the CDR3 is TGTGCCAGTAGTGTGACATGGGGGAGGGAGACCCAGTACTTC. It specifies CASSVTWGRETQYF.